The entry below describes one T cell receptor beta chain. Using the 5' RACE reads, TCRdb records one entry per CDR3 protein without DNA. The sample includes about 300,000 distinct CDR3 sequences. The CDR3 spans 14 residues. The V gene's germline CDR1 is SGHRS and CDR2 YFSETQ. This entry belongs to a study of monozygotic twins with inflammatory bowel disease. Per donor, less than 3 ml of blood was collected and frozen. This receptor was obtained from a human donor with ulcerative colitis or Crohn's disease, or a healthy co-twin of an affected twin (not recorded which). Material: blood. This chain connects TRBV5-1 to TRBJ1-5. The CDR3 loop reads CASSLEGYNQPQHF.